This TCR beta chain was identified during a study of T cell responses to AZD1222 COVID-19 vaccine. The repertoire was sequenced with immunoSEQ multiplex PCR; TCRdb's copy has only in-frame clones and lacks some. The sample holds around 100,000 clones, 90% to 95% seen once. CDR1 and CDR2 (germline): MDHEN, SYDVKM. Trimming cost V 6 bases and J 1 base, with 24 bases left between them. There are 18 residues in the CDR3. The V call is TRBV28, the J call TRBJ1-2, with D tentatively TRBD1 (5 bases). The sample was peripheral blood, taken on day 0 of AZD1222 vaccination. The sequence was collected from an adult in good health. CDR3 residues: CASSSWGLGGHDNYGYTF. The CDR3, as DNA: TGTGCCAGCAGCAGCTGGGGACTGGGTGGTCACGATAACTATGGCTACACCTTC.